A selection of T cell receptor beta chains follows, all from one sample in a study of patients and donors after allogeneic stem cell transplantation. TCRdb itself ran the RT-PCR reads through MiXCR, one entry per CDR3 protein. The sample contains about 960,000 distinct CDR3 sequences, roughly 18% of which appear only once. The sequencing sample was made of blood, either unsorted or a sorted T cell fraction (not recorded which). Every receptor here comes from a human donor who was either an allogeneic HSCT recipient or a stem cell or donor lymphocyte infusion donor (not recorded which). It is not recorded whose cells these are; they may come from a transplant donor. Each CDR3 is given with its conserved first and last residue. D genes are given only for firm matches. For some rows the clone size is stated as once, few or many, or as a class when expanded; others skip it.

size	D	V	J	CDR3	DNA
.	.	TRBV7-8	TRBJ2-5	CASSLSWEYQETQYF	TGTGCCAGCAGCTTAAGTTGGGAGTACCAAGAGACCCAGTACTTC
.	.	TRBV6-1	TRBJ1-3	CASSEVPDSGNTIYF	TGTGCCAGCAGTGAAGTCCCGGACTCTGGAAACACCATATATTTT
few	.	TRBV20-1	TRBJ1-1	CSARRGGWGTEAFF	TGCAGTGCTAGAAGGGGGGGCTGGGGGACTGAAGCTTTCTTT
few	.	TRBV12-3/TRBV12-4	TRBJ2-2	CASSKEQGSANTGELFF	TGTGCCAGCAGTAAGGAACAGGGCAGCGCGAACACCGGGGAGCTGTTTTTT
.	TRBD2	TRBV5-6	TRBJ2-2	CASSSPRLAGTGELFF	TGTGCCAGCAGCTCTCCGAGACTAGCGGGGACCGGGGAGCTGTTTTTT
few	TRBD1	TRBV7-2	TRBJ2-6	CASSLAGQLSGANVLTF	TGTGCCAGCAGCTTAGCGGGACAGCTCTCTGGGGCCAACGTCCTGACTTTC
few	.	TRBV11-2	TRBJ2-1	CASSLLYRANNEQFF	TGTGCCAGCAGCCTCCTATACAGGGCGAACAATGAGCAGTTCTTC
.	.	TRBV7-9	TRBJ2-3	CASSFQGKSTDTQYF	TGTGCCAGCAGCTTTCAGGGGAAAAGCACAGATACGCAGTATTTT
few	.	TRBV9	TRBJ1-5	CASGKNNQPQHF	TGTGCCAGCGGTAAGAACAATCAGCCCCAGCATTTT
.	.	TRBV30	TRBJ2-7	CAWARTYEQYF	TGTGCCTGGGCCCGGACCTACGAGCAGTACTTC
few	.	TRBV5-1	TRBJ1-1	CASSLGHRGGNTEAFF	TGCGCCAGCAGCTTGGGGCACCGAGGGGGGAACACTGAAGCTTTCTTT
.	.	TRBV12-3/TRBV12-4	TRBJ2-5	CASSARRPRNQETQYF	TGTGCCAGCAGCGCCCGCCGACCGAGAAATCAAGAGACCCAGTACTTC
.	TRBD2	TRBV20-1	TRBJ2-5	CSARRGSGGKETQYF	TGCAGTGCTAGAAGGGGTAGCGGGGGTAAAGAGACCCAGTACTTC
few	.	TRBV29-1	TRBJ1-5	CSVDGGPSNQPQHF	TGCAGCGTTGACGGGGGCCCTAGCAATCAGCCCCAGCATTTT
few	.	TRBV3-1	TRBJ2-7	CASSLAPMYEQYF	TGTGCCAGCAGCCTTGCCCCAATGTACGAGCAGTACTTC
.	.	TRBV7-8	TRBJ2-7	CASSSSSHPRPPYEQYF	TGTGCCAGCAGCTCATCGAGCCATCCAAGGCCCCCCTACGAGCAGTACTTC
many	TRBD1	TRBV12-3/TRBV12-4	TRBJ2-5	CASSLARVRGPWETQYF	TGTGCCAGCAGTTTAGCGAGGGTCAGGGGGCCTTGGGAGACCCAGTACTTC
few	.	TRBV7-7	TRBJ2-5	CASTPGHLETQYF	TGTGCTAGCACCCCCGGACATTTGGAGACCCAGTACTTC
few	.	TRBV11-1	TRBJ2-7	CASSFPRLGPYEQYF	TGTGCCAGCAGCTTTCCGAGACTTGGTCCCTACGAGCAGTACTTC
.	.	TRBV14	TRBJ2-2	CASSQAHVGGGGELFF	TGTGCCAGCAGCCAAGCTCACGTCGGGGGCGGCGGGGAGCTGTTTTTT